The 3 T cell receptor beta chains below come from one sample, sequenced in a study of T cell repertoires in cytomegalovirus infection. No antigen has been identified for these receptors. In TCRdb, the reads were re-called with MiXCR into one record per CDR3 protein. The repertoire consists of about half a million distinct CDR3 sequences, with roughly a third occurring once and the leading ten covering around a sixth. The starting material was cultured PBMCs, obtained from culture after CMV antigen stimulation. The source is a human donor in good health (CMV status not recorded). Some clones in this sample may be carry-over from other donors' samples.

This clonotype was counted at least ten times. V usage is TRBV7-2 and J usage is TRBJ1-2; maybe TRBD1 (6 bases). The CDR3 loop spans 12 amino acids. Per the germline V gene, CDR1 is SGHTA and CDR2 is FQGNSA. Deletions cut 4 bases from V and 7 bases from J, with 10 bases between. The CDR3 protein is CASSSTGGGYTF. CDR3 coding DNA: TGTGCCAGCAGCTCGACAGGAGGTGGCTACACCTTC.

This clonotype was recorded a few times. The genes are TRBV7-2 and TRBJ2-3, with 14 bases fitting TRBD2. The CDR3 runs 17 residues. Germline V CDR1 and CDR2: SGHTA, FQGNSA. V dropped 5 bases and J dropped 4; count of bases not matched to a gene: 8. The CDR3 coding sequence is TGTGCCAGCAGCCGACTAGCGGGAGGGCCTTTGGCAGATACGCAGTATTTT. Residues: CASSRLAGGPLADTQYF.

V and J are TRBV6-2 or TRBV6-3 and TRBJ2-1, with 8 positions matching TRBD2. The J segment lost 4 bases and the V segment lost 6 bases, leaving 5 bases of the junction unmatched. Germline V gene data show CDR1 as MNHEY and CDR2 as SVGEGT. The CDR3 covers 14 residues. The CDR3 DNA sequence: TGTGCCAGCAGACAGCGGGGGTCATACAATGAGCAGTTCTTC. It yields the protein CASRQRGSYNEQFF.